Listed below are T cell receptor beta chains from one sample, sequenced in a study of blood T cell repertoires in COVID-19. Only in-frame clones appear in the TCRdb table, and some are missing; sequencing was by immunoSEQ multiplex PCR. The table has around 140,000 clones, about 89% seen once. The material sequenced was PBMCs or T cells enriched from blood (not recorded which). The receptors derive from a man aged 60-69 years who had recovered from COVID-19. CDR3s include the opening cysteine and the closing phenylalanine or tryptophan. The order of the fields is clone size, D gene, J gene, V gene, CDR3 DNA, CDR3 protein. D genes are given only for firm matches. Some rows mark clone size as missing; the rest say once, few, many or name a class of expanded clone.

size: NA; D: TRBD2; J: TRBJ2-1; V: TRBV7-6; DNA: TGTGCCAGCAGCGCTACTAGCGGGGGGGGCGAGCAGTTCTTC; CDR3: CASSATSGGGEQFF
size: NA; D: TRBD1; J: TRBJ1-4; V: TRBV30; DNA: TGTGCCTCGGGACAGGGTCTAGAAAAACTGTTTTTT; CDR3: CASGQGLEKLFF
size: NA; D: TRBD2; J: TRBJ2-1; V: TRBV11-2; DNA: TGTGCCAGCAGCCCTAGACTAGCGGATTCCAATGAGCAGTTCTTC; CDR3: CASSPRLADSNEQFF
size: NA; D: TRBD1; J: TRBJ1-5; V: TRBV2; DNA: TGTGCCAGCAACCCCGGGACAGACAATCAGCCCCAGCATTTT; CDR3: CASNPGTDNQPQHF
size: NA; D: NA; J: TRBJ1-1; V: TRBV4-1; DNA: TGCGCCAGCAGCCAAGTCCACGGGAGCACTGAAGCTTTCTTT; CDR3: CASSQVHGSTEAFF
size: NA; D: TRBD2; J: TRBJ2-2; V: TRBV11-2; DNA: TGTGCCAGCAGCCCACACCTCGCTAGCGGGGGGAAAACCGGGGAGCTGTTTTTT; CDR3: CASSPHLASGGKTGELFF
size: NA; D: NA; J: TRBJ1-1; V: TRBV5-1; DNA: TGCGCCAGCAGCTTGGGGGTCAGGGGTTTAATGAACACTGAAGCTTTCTTT; CDR3: CASSLGVRGLMNTEAFF
size: NA; D: TRBD1; J: TRBJ1-4; V: TRBV18; DNA: TGTGCCAGCTCACGACAACAGGGGACTAATGAAAAACTGTTTTTT; CDR3: CASSRQQGTNEKLFF
size: NA; D: NA; J: TRBJ2-1; V: TRBV27; DNA: TGTGCCAGCGGCCGCCCTGGAGGATACAATGAGCAGTTCTTC; CDR3: CASGRPGGYNEQFF
size: NA; D: NA; J: TRBJ2-2; V: TRBV3-1/TRBV3-2; DNA: TGTGCCAGCAGCCAAGGAGTAGCGGCGAACACCGGGGAGCTGTTTTTT; CDR3: CASSQGVAANTGELFF
size: NA; D: NA; J: TRBJ1-5; V: TRBV19; DNA: TGTGCCAGTAGTATAGATCAGGGGTCCCGGCCCCAGCATTTT; CDR3: CASSIDQGSRPQHF
size: NA; D: TRBD2; J: TRBJ2-5; V: TRBV15; DNA: TGTGCCACCAGCAGAGAGCGGGGGGGCTCCCAGTACTTC; CDR3: CATSRERGGSQYF
size: NA; D: TRBD1; J: TRBJ2-7; V: TRBV28; DNA: TGTGCCAGCAGTTGGACAGGCGGATCCTACGAGCAGTACTTC; CDR3: CASSWTGGSYEQYF
size: NA; D: NA; J: TRBJ2-6; V: TRBV6-5; DNA: TGTGCCAGCTCTACTAGGGCCAACGTCCTGACTTTC; CDR3: CASSTRANVLTF
size: NA; D: NA; J: TRBJ2-7; V: TRBV11-3; DNA: TGTGCCAGCAGCTTAACCGACGGGTACGAGCAGTACTTC; CDR3: CASSLTDGYEQYF
size: once; D: TRBD2; J: TRBJ2-7; V: TRBV6-5; DNA: TGTGCCAGCAGGACTAGCGGGATTTACGAGCAGTACTTC; CDR3: CASRTSGIYEQYF
size: NA; D: NA; J: TRBJ2-7; V: TRBV27; DNA: TGTGCCAGCAGAGGGCCAAGGGGTTACGAGCAGTACTTC; CDR3: CASRGPRGYEQYF
size: NA; D: NA; J: TRBJ1-1; V: TRBV13; DNA: TGTGCCAGCAGCTTAGTGGAGGCCCAGAACACTGAAGCTTTCTTT; CDR3: CASSLVEAQNTEAFF
size: NA; D: TRBD2; J: TRBJ2-7; V: TRBV18; DNA: TGTGCCAGCTCACCCAATCTAGCGGGAGGGCCCAACGAGCAGTACTTC; CDR3: CASSPNLAGGPNEQYF
size: once; D: NA; J: TRBJ1-5; V: TRBV15; DNA: TGTGCCACCAGCACAGGTGGCAGGATGGATCAGCCCCAGCATTTT; CDR3: CATSTGGRMDQPQHF
size: NA; D: TRBD1; J: TRBJ1-4; V: TRBV7-6; DNA: TGTGCCAGCAGCCCGGCATTGAGACAGGGAGTGAGAGATGAAAAACTGTTTTTT; CDR3: CASSPALRQGVRDEKLFF
size: NA; D: NA; J: TRBJ1-1; V: TRBV30; DNA: TGTGCCTGGAACCCCTCGAGGGGGACTGAAGCTTTCTTT; CDR3: CAWNPSRGTEAFF
size: NA; D: TRBD1; J: TRBJ1-3; V: TRBV2; DNA: TGTGCCAGCAGCGTAAGGGGGCTGGGCGGAAACACCATATATTTT; CDR3: CASSVRGLGGNTIYF
size: NA; D: NA; J: TRBJ2-7; V: TRBV19; DNA: TGTGCCAGTAGTTTGACTCCTACCTACGAGCAGTACTTC; CDR3: CASSLTPTYEQYF
size: NA; D: TRBD2; J: TRBJ2-3; V: TRBV28; DNA: TGTGCCAGCAGTTTATTGCGGGGGGGCCGAGATACGCAGTATTTT; CDR3: CASSLLRGGRDTQYF
size: NA; D: TRBD1; J: TRBJ2-2; V: TRBV2; DNA: TGTGCCAGCAGTCACCGTAGACAGGGAAACACCGGGGAGCTGTTTTTT; CDR3: CASSHRRQGNTGELFF
size: NA; D: TRBD1; J: TRBJ1-2; V: TRBV15; DNA: TGTGCCACCAGGGGAGCAGGGGGCTATAAGATCACCTTC; CDR3: CATRGAGGYKITF
size: once; D: TRBD1; J: TRBJ2-7; V: TRBV18; DNA: TGTGCCAGCTCACCTCCGGGACAGGGAACCTACGAGCAGTACTTC; CDR3: CASSPPGQGTYEQYF
size: NA; D: TRBD1; J: TRBJ1-5; V: TRBV24-1; DNA: TGTGCCACTGGAGACAGGGGGTACAATCAGCCCCAGCATTTT; CDR3: CATGDRGYNQPQHF
size: NA; D: TRBD1; J: TRBJ1-3; V: TRBV14; DNA: TGTGCCAGCAGCCAATGGGACAGGCGCTCTGGAAACACCATATATTTT; CDR3: CASSQWDRRSGNTIYF
size: NA; D: TRBD2; J: TRBJ2-7; V: TRBV4-1; DNA: TGCGCCAGCAGCCAAGATATTCTCGCGGGGGGGGGTTTCCGACCCTACGAGCAGTACTTC; CDR3: CASSQDILAGGGFRPYEQYF
size: NA; D: TRBD1; J: TRBJ1-1; V: TRBV5-5; DNA: TGTGCCAGCAGCCTCGGACAGGGTCGGACATCAGACACTGAAGCTTTCTTT; CDR3: CASSLGQGRTSDTEAFF
size: NA; D: NA; J: TRBJ2-6; V: TRBV18; DNA: TGTGCCAGCTCACCTGACAGCTCTGGGGCCAACGTCCTGACTTTC; CDR3: CASSPDSSGANVLTF
size: NA; D: NA; J: TRBJ1-6; V: TRBV6-1; DNA: TGTGCCAGCAGTGAAGCGCTTGGACGGAGGAATTCACCCCTCCACTTT; CDR3: CASSEALGRRNSPLHF
size: NA; D: NA; J: TRBJ1-2; V: TRBV24-1; DNA: TGTGCCACCAGTGATTGGGGCAGGGAGGATGGCTACACCTTC; CDR3: CATSDWGREDGYTF
size: NA; D: TRBD1; J: TRBJ1-5; V: TRBV30; DNA: TGTGCCTGGAGTGTTGGGACAGGGGGCACCGCGCAGCCCCAGCATTTT; CDR3: CAWSVGTGGTAQPQHF
size: NA; D: NA; J: TRBJ2-2; V: TRBV2; DNA: TGTGCCATTTATCGGACAGAACGCGGGAACACCGGGGAGCTGTTTTTT; CDR3: CAIYRTERGNTGELFF
size: once; D: NA; J: TRBJ2-5; V: TRBV5-4; DNA: TGTGCCAGCAGCTTGGAAGCCGGGAGCCAAGAGACCCAGTACTTC; CDR3: CASSLEAGSQETQYF
size: NA; D: TRBD1; J: TRBJ1-3; V: TRBV5-4; DNA: TGTGCCAGCAGCTCGCGTCCCGGGACAGGCTCTGGAAACACCATATATTTT; CDR3: CASSSRPGTGSGNTIYF
size: NA; D: NA; J: TRBJ2-5; V: TRBV29-1; DNA: TGCAGCGTTGTCAGTGCCGAGACCCAGTACTTC; CDR3: CSVVSAETQYF
size: NA; D: NA; J: TRBJ2-7; V: TRBV18; DNA: TGTGCCAGCTCACCGCTAGGGGATACCTACGAGCAGTACTTC; CDR3: CASSPLGDTYEQYF
size: NA; D: NA; J: TRBJ1-1; V: TRBV7-8; DNA: TGTGCCAGCAGCTTTAGCAGCGGGAACACTGAAGCTTTCTTT; CDR3: CASSFSSGNTEAFF
size: NA; D: NA; J: TRBJ2-4; V: TRBV4-1; DNA: TGCGCCAGCAGCCCTGGTACTACCTTAGCCAAAAACATTCAGTACTTC; CDR3: CASSPGTTLAKNIQYF
size: NA; D: NA; J: TRBJ2-1; V: TRBV20-1; DNA: TGCAGTGCTAGTTGGGAGGAGCAGTTCTTC; CDR3: CSASWEEQFF
size: NA; D: NA; J: TRBJ1-2; V: TRBV5-6; DNA: TGTGCCAGCAGCGCCGGGAGAGTTAACTATGGCTACACCTTC; CDR3: CASSAGRVNYGYTF
size: NA; D: NA; J: TRBJ2-1; V: TRBV5-6; DNA: TGTGCCAGCAGCAATGGAGGCTCCTACAATGAGCAGTTCTTC; CDR3: CASSNGGSYNEQFF